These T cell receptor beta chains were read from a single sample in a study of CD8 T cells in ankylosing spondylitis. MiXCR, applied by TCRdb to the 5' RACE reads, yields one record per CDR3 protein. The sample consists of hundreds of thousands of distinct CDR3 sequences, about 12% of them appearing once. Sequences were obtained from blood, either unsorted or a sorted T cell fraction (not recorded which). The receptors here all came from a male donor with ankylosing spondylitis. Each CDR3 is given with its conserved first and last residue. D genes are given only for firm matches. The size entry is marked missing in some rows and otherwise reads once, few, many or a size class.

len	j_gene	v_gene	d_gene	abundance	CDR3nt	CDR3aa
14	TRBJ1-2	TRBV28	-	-	TGTGCCAGCACCTCGCAGGCCGACAACTATGGCTACACCTTC	CASTSQADNYGYTF
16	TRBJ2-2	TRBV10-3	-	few	TGTGCCATCAGCCCCTCTGGCCAGGACTTCACCGGGGAGCTGTTTTTT	CAISPSGQDFTGELFF
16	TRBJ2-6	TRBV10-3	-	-	TGTGCCATCAGTGAGTCTTGGATCCCTGGGGCCAACGTCCTGACTTTC	CAISESWIPGANVLTF
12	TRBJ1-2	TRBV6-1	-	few	TGTGCCAGCAGTGTACACGGCTATGGCTACACCTTC	CASSVHGYGYTF
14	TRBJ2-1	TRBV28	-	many	TGTGCCAGCAGTTTGGGGACTCTATACAATGAGCAGTTCTTC	CASSLGTLYNEQFF
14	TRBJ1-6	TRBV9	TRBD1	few	TGTGCCAGCAGCGTGGGACAGTTTATTCCACCCCTCCACTTT	CASSVGQFIPPLHF
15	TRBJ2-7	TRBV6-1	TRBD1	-	TGTGCCACCAAACTCTACGGGACAGGGTCCTACGAGCAGTACTTC	CATKLYGTGSYEQYF
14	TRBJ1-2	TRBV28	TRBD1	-	TGTGCCAGCAGTTCGGGGACAGGGCTAGGTGGCTACACCTTC	CASSSGTGLGGYTF
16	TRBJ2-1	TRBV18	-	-	TGTGCCAGCTCACCAAAGGGAGACTTGGGCCACAATGAGCAGTTCTTC	CASSPKGDLGHNEQFF
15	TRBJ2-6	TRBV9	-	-	TGTGCCAGCAGCCTTGAGGGAGGCTCTCTTGACGTCCTGACTTTC	CASSLEGGSLDVLTF
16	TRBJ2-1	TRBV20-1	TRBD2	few	TGCAGTGCTCCGTTGTGGCTAGCGGGAGTGTACAATGAGCAGTTCTTC	CSAPLWLAGVYNEQFF
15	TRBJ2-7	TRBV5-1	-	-	TGCGCCAGCAGCAAGCTCATGGGCAGGGCCCACGAGCAGTACTTC	CASSKLMGRAHEQYF
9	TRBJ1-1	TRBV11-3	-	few	TGTGCCAGCAGATTTGAAGCTTTCTTT	CASRFEAFF
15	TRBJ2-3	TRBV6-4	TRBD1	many	TGTGCCAGCAGTTCGACAGGGGTTAGCACAGATACGCAGTATTTT	CASSSTGVSTDTQYF
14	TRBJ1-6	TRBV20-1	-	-	TGCAGTGCTAGTCAGCTAGGACGGGTTTCACCCCTCCACTTT	CSASQLGRVSPLHF
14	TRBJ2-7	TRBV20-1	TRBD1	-	TGCAGTGCTAGAGGCCGACAGGGTACCTACGAGCAGTACTTC	CSARGRQGTYEQYF
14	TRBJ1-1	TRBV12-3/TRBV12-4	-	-	TGTGCCAGCAGTTTAGGGATCAGGACCACTGAAGCTTTCTTT	CASSLGIRTTEAFF
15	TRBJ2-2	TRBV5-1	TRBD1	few	TGCGCCAGCAGGGCCGGGACAGGGAACACCGGGGAGCTGTTTTTT	CASRAGTGNTGELFF
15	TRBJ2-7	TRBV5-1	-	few	TGCGCCAGCACCTCAGGGGTGACTATCTCCTACGAGCAGTACTTC	CASTSGVTISYEQYF
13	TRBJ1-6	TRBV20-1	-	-	TGCAGTGCTAGGAGGGTGGGGAATTCACCCCTCCACTTT	CSARRVGNSPLHF
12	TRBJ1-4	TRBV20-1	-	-	TGCAGTGCTAGCACTGCATTTGAAAAACTGTTTTTT	CSASTAFEKLFF
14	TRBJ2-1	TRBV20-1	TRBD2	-	TGCAGTGCAAACACGGGGGGGCCCTACAATGAGCAGTTCTTC	CSANTGGPYNEQFF
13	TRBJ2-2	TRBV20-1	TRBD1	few	TGCAGTGCTAGGGGACAGGCTGCCGGGGAGCTGTTTTTT	CSARGQAAGELFF
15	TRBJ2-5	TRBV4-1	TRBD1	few	TGCGCCAGCAGCCACCCGGACAGGGAACAAGAGACCCAGTACTTC	CASSHPDREQETQYF
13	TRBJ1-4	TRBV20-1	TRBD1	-	TGCAGTGCAAGGACAGGAGTATATGAAAAACTGTTTTTT	CSARTGVYEKLFF
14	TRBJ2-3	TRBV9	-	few	TGTGCCAGCAGCGTCCAGGGGAGGGCAGATACGCAGTATTTT	CASSVQGRADTQYF
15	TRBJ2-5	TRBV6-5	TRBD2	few	TGTGCCAGCAGTTACAGGCGGGGGGTAGGGGAGACCCAGTACTTC	CASSYRRGVGETQYF
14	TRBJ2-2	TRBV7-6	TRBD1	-	TGTGCCAGCAGCGCCTTTACAGGGGTCGGGGAGCTGTTTTTT	CASSAFTGVGELFF